One and the same sample provided the 5 T cell receptor beta chains below, sequenced in a study of shared clonotypes between healthy human individuals. TCRdb keeps only in-frame clones here, not all; method: immunoSEQ multiplex PCR. The table shows roughly 1,500,000 clones, with around 98.5% occurring only once. The sequenced sample was naive CD4+ T cells sorted from blood. The subset denotes: CD45RA+ positively selected. All receptors come from a man aged 30 to 39 in good health.

Notes on this clone: This sample also contains other DNA sequences that code for the same CDR3. The chain couples TRBV5-1 to TRBJ1-4; D may be TRBD1 (5 bases). CDR1 SGHRS and CDR2 YFSETQ come from the germline V gene. The ends were cut back, 0 bases at V and 1 base at J, with 7 bases in the middle. The CDR3 covers 15 residues. CDR3 residues: CASSLVGGTNEKLFF. The CDR3 nucleotides read TGCGCCAGCAGCTTGGTCGGGGGAACTAATGAAAAACTGTTTTTT.

Notes on this clone: This CDR3 is also generated by other DNA sequences in the sample. This chain uses TRBV29-1 with TRBJ1-5; no clear D. V lost 5 bases, J lost 2 bases, and 7 bases lay in between. The CDR3 has 12 residues. Germline-derived CDR1 and CDR2 are SQVTM and ANQGSEA. This chain's CDR3 is CSVRSGNQPQHF. In DNA form, the CDR3 reads TGCAGCGTTAGGAGTGGCAATCAGCCCCAGCATTTT. The whole variable domain, filled in from reference TRBV29-1 and TRBJ1-5, reads SAVISQKPSRDICQRGTSLTIQCQVDSQVTMMFWYRQQPGQSLTLIATANQGSEATYESGFVIDKFPISRPNLTFSTLTVSNMSPEDSSIYLCSVRSGNQPQHFGDGTRLSIL.

CDR3 nucleotide sequence: TGTGCCAGCTCACCATCAACTAGCGGGAGGACAGATACGCAGTATTTT. Its translation is CASSPSTSGRTDTQYF. This chain joins TRBV18 and TRBJ2-3; 12 positions match TRBD2. Germline CDR1 reads KGHSH; CDR2 reads LQKENI. V gave up 2 bases and J gave up 3 bases; unmatched junction bases: 3. The CDR3 spans 16 residues.

Only one count was recorded for this clone. This chain uses TRBV6-5 with TRBJ1-1; D call uncertain. V lost 8 bases to trimming and J lost 4 bases, with 17 bases between them. The CDR3 has 14 amino acids. Germline CDR1 MNHEY, CDR2 SVGAGI. The chain's CDR3 is CASRTRRAGTEAFF. The CDR3 DNA follows: TGTGCCAGCCGTACTCGAAGGGCGGGCACTGAAGCTTTCTTT.

This chain connects TRBV6-5 to TRBJ2-7, with TRBD1 identical over 9 bases. J was trimmed by 3 bases and V by 5 bases; bases with no gene match: 8. Germline CDR1 and CDR2: MNHEY and SVGAGI. The CDR3 totals 15 residues. The CDR3 sequence is CASSPTPGQGYEQYF. The DNA of the CDR3 is TGTGCCAGCAGTCCAACGCCGGGACAGGGCTACGAGCAGTACTTC.